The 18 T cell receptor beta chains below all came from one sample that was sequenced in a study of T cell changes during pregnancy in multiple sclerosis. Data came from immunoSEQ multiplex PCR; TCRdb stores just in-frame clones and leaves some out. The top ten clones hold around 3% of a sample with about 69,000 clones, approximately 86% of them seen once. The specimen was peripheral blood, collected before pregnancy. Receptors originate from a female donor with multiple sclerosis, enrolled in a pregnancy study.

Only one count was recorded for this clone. CDR3 sequence reads: CASSLSYPGELFF. CDR3 DNA: TGTGCCAGCAGCTTGTCCTATCCCGGGGAGCTGTTTTTT. The chain uses TRBV7-2 and TRBJ2-2; no definite D call. V was clipped by 3 bases and J by 6 bases, with 8 bases between them. Germline assignment: CDR1 SGHTA and CDR2 FQGNSA. The CDR3 runs to 13 residues.

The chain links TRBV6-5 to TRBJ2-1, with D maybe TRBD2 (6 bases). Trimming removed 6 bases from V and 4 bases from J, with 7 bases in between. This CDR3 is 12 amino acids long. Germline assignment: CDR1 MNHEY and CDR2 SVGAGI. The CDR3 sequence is CASRAGYNEQFF. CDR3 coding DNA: TGTGCCAGCAGGGCGGGGTACAATGAGCAGTTCTTC.

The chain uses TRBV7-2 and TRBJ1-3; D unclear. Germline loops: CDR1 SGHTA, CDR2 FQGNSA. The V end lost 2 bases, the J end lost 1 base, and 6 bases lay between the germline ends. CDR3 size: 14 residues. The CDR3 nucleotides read TGTGCCAGCAGCTTAACTGCGTCTGGAAACACCATATATTTT. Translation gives CASSLTASGNTIYF. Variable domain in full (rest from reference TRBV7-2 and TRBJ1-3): GAGVSQSPSNKVTEKGKDVELRCDPISGHTALYWYRQSLGQGLEFLIYFQGNSAPDKSGLPSDRFSAERTGGSVSTLTIQRTQQEDSAVYLCASSLTASGNTIYFGEGSWLTVV.

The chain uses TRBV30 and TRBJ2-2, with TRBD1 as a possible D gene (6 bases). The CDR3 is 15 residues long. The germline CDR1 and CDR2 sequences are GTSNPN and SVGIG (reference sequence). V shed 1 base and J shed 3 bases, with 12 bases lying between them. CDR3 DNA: TGTGCCTGGAGTGCTCTCCGGACAGACACCGGGGAGCTGTTTTTT. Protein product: CAWSALRTDTGELFF. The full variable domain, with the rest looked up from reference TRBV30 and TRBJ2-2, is SQTIHQWPATLVQPVGSPLSLECTVEGTSNPNLYWYRQAAGRGLQLLFYSVGIGQISSEVPQNLSASRPQDRQFILSSKKLLLSDSGFYLCAWSALRTDTGELFFGEGSRLTVL.

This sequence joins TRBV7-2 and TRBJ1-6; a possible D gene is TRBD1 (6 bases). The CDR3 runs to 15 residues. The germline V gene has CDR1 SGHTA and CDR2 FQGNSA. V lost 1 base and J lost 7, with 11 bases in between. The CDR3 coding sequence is TGTGCCAGCAGCTTAGGCGCAGGGGCCAATTCACCCCTCCACTTT. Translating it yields CASSLGAGANSPLHF.

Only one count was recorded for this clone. CDR3 bases: TGCAGCGTTGGGGGGACTAGCGGGAGTGAGTCCTACAATGAGCAGTTCTTC. Its translation is CSVGGTSGSESYNEQFF. This chain uses TRBV29-1 with TRBJ2-1, with 14 nucleotides matching TRBD2. The length of the CDR3 is 17 residues. Germline V gene lookup returns CDR1 SQVTM and CDR2 ANQGSEA. J gave up 1 base and V 4 bases, and 6 bases lay outside the gene matches.

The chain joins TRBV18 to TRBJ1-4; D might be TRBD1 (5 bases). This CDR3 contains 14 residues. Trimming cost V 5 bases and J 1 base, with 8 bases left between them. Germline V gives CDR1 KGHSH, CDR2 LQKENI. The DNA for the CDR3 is TGTGCCAGCTCAGAGGGACTAACTAATGAAAAACTGTTTTTT. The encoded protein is CASSEGLTNEKLFF.

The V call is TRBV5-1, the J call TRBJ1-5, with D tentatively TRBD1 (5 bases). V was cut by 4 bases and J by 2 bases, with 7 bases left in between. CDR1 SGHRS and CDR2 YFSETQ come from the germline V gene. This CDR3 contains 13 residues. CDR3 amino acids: CASSRGGNQPQHF. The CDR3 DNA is TGCGCCAGCAGCCGGGGGGGCAATCAGCCCCAGCATTTT.

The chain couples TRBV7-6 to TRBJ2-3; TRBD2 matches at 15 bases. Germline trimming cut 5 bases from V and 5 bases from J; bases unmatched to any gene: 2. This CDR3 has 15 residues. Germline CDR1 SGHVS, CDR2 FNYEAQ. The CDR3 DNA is TGTGCCAGCAGCGAGGGACTAGCGGGAGGAGATACGCAGTATTTT. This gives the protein CASSEGLAGGDTQYF.

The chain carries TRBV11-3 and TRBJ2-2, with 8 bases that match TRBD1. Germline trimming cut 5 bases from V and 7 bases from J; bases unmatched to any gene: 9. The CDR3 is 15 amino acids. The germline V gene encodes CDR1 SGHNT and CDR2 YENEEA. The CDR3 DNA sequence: TGTGCCAGCAGCCCCGGGACAGGTTCGGGCGGGGAGCTGTTTTTT. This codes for CASSPGTGSGGELFF.

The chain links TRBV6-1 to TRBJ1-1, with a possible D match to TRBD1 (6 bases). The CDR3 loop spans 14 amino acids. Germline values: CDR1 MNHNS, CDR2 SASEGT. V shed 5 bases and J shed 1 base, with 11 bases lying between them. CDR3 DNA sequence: TGTGCCAGCAGTATGGGGGGGCAGAACACTGAAGCTTTCTTT. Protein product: CASSMGGQNTEAFF.

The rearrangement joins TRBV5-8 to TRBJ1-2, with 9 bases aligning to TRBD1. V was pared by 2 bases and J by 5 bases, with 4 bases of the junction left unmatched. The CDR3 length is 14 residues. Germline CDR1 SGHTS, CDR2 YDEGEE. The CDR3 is CASSFGTGSYGYTF. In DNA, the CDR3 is TGTGCCAGCAGCTTCGGGACAGGGTCGTATGGCTACACCTTC.

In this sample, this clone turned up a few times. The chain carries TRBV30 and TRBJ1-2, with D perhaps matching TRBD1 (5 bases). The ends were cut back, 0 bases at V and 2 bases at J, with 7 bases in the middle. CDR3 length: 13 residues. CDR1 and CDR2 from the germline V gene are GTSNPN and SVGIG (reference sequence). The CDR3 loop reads CAWSVQANYGYTF. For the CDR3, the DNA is TGTGCCTGGAGTGTACAGGCGAACTATGGCTACACCTTC.

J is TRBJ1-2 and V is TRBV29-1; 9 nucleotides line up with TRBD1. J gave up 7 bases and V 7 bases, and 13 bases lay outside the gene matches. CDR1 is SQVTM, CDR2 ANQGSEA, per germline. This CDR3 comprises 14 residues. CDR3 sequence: CSATGQGIRGGYTF. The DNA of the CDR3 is TGCAGCGCGACCGGACAGGGGATAAGGGGTGGCTACACCTTC.

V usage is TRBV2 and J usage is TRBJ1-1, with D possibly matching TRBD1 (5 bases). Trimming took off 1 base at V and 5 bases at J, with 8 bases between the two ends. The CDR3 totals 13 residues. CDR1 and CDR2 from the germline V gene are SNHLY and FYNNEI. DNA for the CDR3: TGTGCCAGCAGTGAAGGGGGCAGGACTGAAGCTTTCTTT. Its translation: CASSEGGRTEAFF.

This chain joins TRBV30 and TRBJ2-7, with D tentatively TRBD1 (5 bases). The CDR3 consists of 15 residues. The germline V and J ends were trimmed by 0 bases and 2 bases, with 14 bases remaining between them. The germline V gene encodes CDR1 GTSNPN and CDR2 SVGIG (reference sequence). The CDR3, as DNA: TGTGCCTGGAGTGTATACAGGCACCCAACCTACGAGCAGTACTTC. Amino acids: CAWSVYRHPTYEQYF.

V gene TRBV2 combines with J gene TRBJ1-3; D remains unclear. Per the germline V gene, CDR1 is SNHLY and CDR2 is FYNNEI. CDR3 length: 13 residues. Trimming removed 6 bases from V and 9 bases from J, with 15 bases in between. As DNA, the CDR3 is TGTGCCAGCAGGCCCCAGGTGGATACCACCATATATTTT. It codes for CASRPQVDTTIYF.

For the CDR3, the DNA is TGTGCCAGCAGCTTAACTGGTGCGGGAGTCAATGAGCAGTTCTTC. Translating it yields CASSLTGAGVNEQFF. The genes are TRBV13 and TRBJ2-1; TRBD2 aligns across 7 bases. V gave up 2 bases and J gave up 6 bases; unmatched junction bases: 7. Germline V gives CDR1 PRHDT, CDR2 FYEKMQ (reference sequence). The CDR3 sequence is 15 residues long.